These T cell receptor beta chains were read from a single sample in a study of blood T cells in healthy people across ages. TCRdb ran MiXCR on the 5' RACE reads and lists one entry per CDR3 protein. The table includes hundreds of thousands of distinct CDR3 sequences, roughly 49% detected once. The sequencing sample was made of blood. Receptors were obtained from a woman aged 55-69 years in good health. The CDR3 runs from the conserved cysteine through the conserved F or W. Fields, in order: clone size, J gene, D gene, V gene, CDR3 DNA, CDR3 protein. D genes are given only for firm matches. For some rows the clone size is stated as once, few or many, or as a class when expanded; others skip it.

few | TRBJ2-1 | TRBD2 | TRBV2 | TGTGCCAGCAGTGACCCGGTAGGGGCTAGCGGGAAGTCCTACAATGAGCAGTTCTTC | CASSDPVGASGKSYNEQFF
. | TRBJ1-2 | . | TRBV18 | TGTGCCAGCTCACCACGTGGAGGTGGCTACACCTTC | CASSPRGGGYTF
few | TRBJ2-6 | TRBD2 | TRBV7-2 | TGTGCCAGCAGCTCGCGACTAGCGGGAGTATCTCCTGGGGCCAACGTCCTGACTTTC | CASSSRLAGVSPGANVLTF
few | TRBJ2-7 | . | TRBV6-5 | TGTGCCAGCAGCAATCAAGGGGTTGGGTACGAGCAGTACTTC | CASSNQGVGYEQYF
. | TRBJ2-3 | . | TRBV12-3/TRBV12-4 | TGTGCCAGCAGTCGTACGGGACTCAAGAGCACAGATACGCAGTATTTT | CASSRTGLKSTDTQYF
few | TRBJ2-6 | TRBD1 | TRBV9 | TGTGCCAGCAGCGCTGGACAGGGCAGGACCAACGTCCTGACTTTC | CASSAGQGRTNVLTF
. | TRBJ2-1 | . | TRBV4-2 | TGTGCCAGCAGCCAAGACTGGGGCGGGTCCCACAATGAGCAGTTCTTC | CASSQDWGGSHNEQFF
. | TRBJ1-6 | . | TRBV20-1 | TGCAGTGCTAGAGATCCCCGGGGGGCTTCTAATTCACTCCTCCACTTT | CSARDPRGASNSLLHF
. | TRBJ1-2 | TRBD1 | TRBV7-2 | TGTGCCAGCAGCCGAAGAGGACAGGGCGGAATCCCCTATGGCTACACCTTC | CASSRRGQGGIPYGYTF
. | TRBJ2-3 | TRBD2 | TRBV15 | TGTGCCACCAGCAGGCGGGGGACCGACACAGATACGCAGTATTTT | CATSRRGTDTDTQYF
few | TRBJ2-1 | TRBD2 | TRBV29-1 | TGCAGCGTTGAAGATGTACTAGCGGGACCCTACAATGAGCAGTTCTTC | CSVEDVLAGPYNEQFF
few | TRBJ2-1 | . | TRBV7-2 | TGTGCCAGCAGCCTAGGGGGGAACTCCTACAATGAGCAGTTCTTC | CASSLGGNSYNEQFF
many | TRBJ2-1 | . | TRBV7-2 | TGTGCCAGCAGCTGGGACGGAAGAAATGAGCAGTTCTTC | CASSWDGRNEQFF
few | TRBJ1-2 | . | TRBV12-3/TRBV12-4 | TGTGCCAGCAGTGCTGGTAGGGGACGTTACACCTTC | CASSAGRGRYTF
few | TRBJ2-3 | TRBD2 | TRBV11-2 | TGTGCCAGCAGCCCCCGGACTAGTGGGTACACAGATACGCAGTATTTT | CASSPRTSGYTDTQYF
. | TRBJ1-5 | TRBD1 | TRBV28 | TGTGCCAGCAGAGGCCCAGGGGGTCAGCCCCAGCATTTT | CASRGPGGQPQHF
. | TRBJ2-7 | TRBD1 | TRBV3-1 | TGTGCCAGCAGCCAAGATCGAGTTCGTCTGGGACAGGCCTACGAGCAGTACTTC | CASSQDRVRLGQAYEQYF
. | TRBJ1-6 | . | TRBV7-9 | TGTGCCAGCAGCTTAATGGGTACTGCACCCCTCCACTTT | CASSLMGTAPLHF
. | TRBJ2-4 | . | TRBV20-1 | TGCAGTGCTAGTTCAGCGGCCTTCAAAAACATTCAGTACTTC | CSASSAAFKNIQYF
. | TRBJ2-3 | . | TRBV2 | TGTGTCAGCAGTGAGACAGGCCCGACAGATACGCAGTATTTT | CVSSETGPTDTQYF
few | TRBJ2-7 | TRBD1 | TRBV20-1 | TGCAGTGCTAGGGGGGGACAGGGGGCTAAGAACTACGAGCAGTACTTC | CSARGGQGAKNYEQYF
once | TRBJ2-7 | TRBD1 | TRBV5-1 | TGCGCCAGCAGCCTGGGGACAGAGCTGTACAATGAGCAGTACTTC | CASSLGTELYNEQYF
few | TRBJ2-7 | TRBD2 | TRBV4-3 | TGCGCCAGCAGCCCGAGACCCGGGACTAGCGGATACAATGAGCAGTACTTC | CASSPRPGTSGYNEQYF
once | TRBJ1-2 | . | TRBV18 | TGTGCCAGCTCACCATCGGGGGGATCTGGCCACACCTTC | CASSPSGGSGHTF
. | TRBJ2-5 | . | TRBV20-1 | TGCAGTGCTAGTCGAACCCCGAATGAGCAGTACTTC | CSASRTPNEQYF
. | TRBJ2-1 | . | TRBV20-1 | TGCAGTGCTAGTAGGGTGAGGGACAATGAGCAGTTCTTC | CSASRVRDNEQFF
few | TRBJ2-2 | . | TRBV27 | TGTGCCAGCAGTTTACGAGTGACAGCTCTCCTGAACACCGGGGAGCTGTTTTTT | CASSLRVTALLNTGELFF
. | TRBJ1-5 | TRBD1 | TRBV28 | TGTGCCAGCAGTCTACCGGACAGGGGACACAATCAGCCCCAGCATTTT | CASSLPDRGHNQPQHF
. | TRBJ1-5 | . | TRBV4-2 | TGTGCCAGCAGCCAAGTAGGTGGGACCGATCAGCCCCAGCATTTT | CASSQVGGTDQPQHF
. | TRBJ2-7 | . | TRBV28 | TGTGCCAGCAGCCCTCCCGAGTGGGGGCGGGAGCAGTACTTC | CASSPPEWGREQYF
. | TRBJ2-1 | . | TRBV7-3 | TGTGCCAGCAGCTTAAACGCGGACAATGAGCAGTTCTTC | CASSLNADNEQFF
once | TRBJ2-1 | TRBD2 | TRBV12-3/TRBV12-4 | TGTGCCAGCAGTTCCACGGGACGAGCGGGAGCTAGTGAGCAGTTCTTC | CASSSTGRAGASEQFF
once | TRBJ2-3 | TRBD1 | TRBV6-1 | TGTGCCAGCAGTGAACCCAGGGGGTTCGATACGCAGTATTTT | CASSEPRGFDTQYF
. | TRBJ2-3 | TRBD2 | TRBV9 | TGTGCCAGCAGCCCATCTAGCGGGAGACCAGATACGCAGTATTTT | CASSPSSGRPDTQYF
. | TRBJ2-7 | . | TRBV6-6 | TGTGCCAGCAGCGGGACTGAAGGCTCCTACGAGCAGTACTTC | CASSGTEGSYEQYF
few | TRBJ2-1 | TRBD2 | TRBV20-1 | TGCAGTGCTAGAGATATTCGAGCGGGAGGTCGGGTTGGGCAGTTCTTC | CSARDIRAGGRVGQFF
. | TRBJ2-7 | TRBD2 | TRBV5-6 | TGTGCCAGCAGCTTGGCCCCCTCCAGACGGGACTACACCTACGAGCAGTACTTC | CASSLAPSRRDYTYEQYF
. | TRBJ1-5 | . | TRBV10-3 | TGTGCCATCAGTAGTGGTGGGGATCAGCCCCAGCATTTT | CAISSGGDQPQHF
few | TRBJ2-2 | TRBD2 | TRBV20-1 | TGCAGTGCTAGGGGACTAGCGGGGAGGACCGGGGAGCTGTTTTTT | CSARGLAGRTGELFF
. | TRBJ2-1 | . | TRBV20-1 | TGCAGTGCTAGAGCCGCGACAGAATACTCCTACAATGAGCAGTTCTTC | CSARAATEYSYNEQFF
. | TRBJ2-7 | TRBD1 | TRBV7-2 | TGTGCCTGCAGTGTCGACAGGGATCACGAGCAGTACTTC | CACSVDRDHEQYF
. | TRBJ1-1 | TRBD1 | TRBV5-1 | TGCGCCAGCAGCTTGGGGGACAGGGGTACTGAAGCTTTCTTT | CASSLGDRGTEAFF
. | TRBJ1-4 | . | TRBV7-2 | TGTGCCAGCAGCTTAAAAAGGAGCCAGAATGAAAAACTGTTTTTT | CASSLKRSQNEKLFF